A selection of T cell receptor beta chains follows, all from one sample in a study of shared clonotypes between healthy human individuals. The repertoire was sequenced with immunoSEQ multiplex PCR; TCRdb's copy has only in-frame clones and lacks some. The sample yields roughly 300,000 clones, roughly 80% seen once. The source material was memory CD4+ T cells sorted from blood. These receptors were obtained from a man under 40 in good health. Both conserved end residues are part of each CDR3. The D gene is left open where the match is weak. A row's size may be missing; if present it is once, few, many or a size class.

TRBV6-1,-,-,TRBJ2-2,TGTGCCAGCAGAGCGAGGGGGGAGCTGTTTTTT,CASRARGELFF
TRBV5-1,-,TRBD1,TRBJ2-3,TGCGCCAGCAGCTTGGATTTGGGACAGGGGACAGATACGCAGTATTTT,CASSLDLGQGTDTQYF
TRBV5-1,-,TRBD2,TRBJ2-1,TGCGCCAGCAGCCGGGGGGCGGGAGGGCCCAATGAGCAGTTCTTC,CASSRGAGGPNEQFF
TRBV28,-,TRBD2,TRBJ2-7,TGTGCCAGCAAACGGGGAGGGAGGAACTCCTACGAGCAGTACTTC,CASKRGGRNSYEQYF
TRBV18,-,-,TRBJ1-4,TGTGCCAGCCAGAAGGGAGACAGGAATGAAAAACTGTTTTTT,CASQKGDRNEKLFF
TRBV27,-,TRBD1,TRBJ2-7,TGTGCCAGCAGTTGGGGGACAGGGTCCTACGAGCAGTACTTC,CASSWGTGSYEQYF
TRBV5-6,-,-,TRBJ2-3,TGTGCCAGCAGCTTGAGACGTGGAGATACGCAGTATTTT,CASSLRRGDTQYF
TRBV6-6,few,TRBD1,TRBJ2-2,TGTGCCAGCAGACAGGGGATCGGGGAGCTGTTTTTT,CASRQGIGELFF
TRBV5-1,-,-,TRBJ2-1,TGCGCCAGCAGCTTGGGCCAGGGGCCGAGCTCCTACAATGAGCAGTTCTTC,CASSLGQGPSSYNEQFF
TRBV2,-,-,TRBJ2-1,TGTGCCAGCAGTGATTATGGGGCGGGTAATAATGAGCAGTTCTTC,CASSDYGAGNNEQFF
TRBV6-5,-,TRBD2,TRBJ2-7,TGTGCCAGCAGTTACGGGCCCGGGGGGAGAGAGCAGTACTTC,CASSYGPGGREQYF
TRBV2,-,-,TRBJ2-2,TGTGCCAGCAGGCGGGCCGGGGAGCTGTTTTTT,CASRRAGELFF
TRBV6-1,many,TRBD2,TRBJ2-7,TGTGCCAGCACACCGGGACTAGTCGGTTACGAGCAGTACTTC,CASTPGLVGYEQYF
TRBV11-2,few,-,TRBJ2-5,TGTGCCAGCAGCTTCTTCATGGAGACCCAGTACTTC,CASSFFMETQYF
TRBV20-1,-,-,TRBJ1-5,TGCAGTGCTGGGCAGCCCCAGCATTTT,CSAGQPQHF
TRBV7-8,-,-,TRBJ2-1,TGTGCCAGCAGCTTAATCTTAGCTGGCAATGAGCAGTTCTTC,CASSLILAGNEQFF
TRBV11-2,once,-,TRBJ1-3,TGTGCCAGCAGCACGGGACTTGGGGGGACAGGAAACACCATATATTTT,CASSTGLGGTGNTIYF
TRBV5-4,-,-,TRBJ1-1,TGTGCCAGCAGCCGCCAAGGGTATTTCGCTGAAGCTTTCTTT,CASSRQGYFAEAFF
TRBV10-3,-,TRBD1,TRBJ2-5,TGTGCCATCAGTGATCGACAGGGGGGGGTAGAGACCCAGTACTTC,CAISDRQGGVETQYF
TRBV6-1,once,TRBD2,TRBJ2-2,TGTGCCAGCAGTGACGGACTAGCGGGACCCAACACCGGGGAGCTGTTTTTT,CASSDGLAGPNTGELFF
TRBV29-1,-,-,TRBJ2-1,TGCAGCGTTGAAGACCCGAGGACCTACAATGAGCAGTTCTTC,CSVEDPRTYNEQFF
TRBV7-9,-,TRBD1,TRBJ2-1,TGTGCCAGCAGCTTAGGTCAGGGACAGGGCGATGAGCAGTTCTTC,CASSLGQGQGDEQFF
TRBV28,few,-,TRBJ1-2,TGTGCCAGCAGTTTAGGGAACTATGGCTACACCTTC,CASSLGNYGYTF
TRBV11-2,once,-,TRBJ2-1,TGTGCCAGCAGCCGGGACCCCCTCTCCTACAATGAGCAGTTCTTC,CASSRDPLSYNEQFF
TRBV28,-,-,TRBJ1-1,TGTGCCAGCAAGGTGGCGAACACTGAAGCTTTCTTT,CASKVANTEAFF
TRBV7-8,-,-,TRBJ2-3,TGTGCCAGCAGCTCCCGCAGACAGGATACGCAGTATTTT,CASSSRRQDTQYF
TRBV14,-,TRBD1,TRBJ2-5,TGTGCCAGCAGCCAAGGGACGACCGGGACAGGGGACCAAGAGACCCAGTACTTC,CASSQGTTGTGDQETQYF
TRBV5-8,-,-,TRBJ2-5,TGTGCCAGCAGCTTGTTGCAGCGAGAGACCCAGTACTTC,CASSLLQRETQYF
TRBV28,-,-,TRBJ1-4,TGTGCCAGCAGCCCAACGGGACGAGGGGAAAAACTGTTTTTT,CASSPTGRGEKLFF
TRBV7-2,-,-,TRBJ2-2,TGTGCCAGCAGCTACGGTCCAGGGCTAAACACCGGGGAGCTGTTTTTT,CASSYGPGLNTGELFF
TRBV6-1,-,TRBD2,TRBJ2-3,TGTGCCAGCAGTGGACTAGCGGGAGATACGCAGTATTTT,CASSGLAGDTQYF
TRBV27,-,-,TRBJ2-4,TGTGCCAGCAGTTTATCCTTACCTCTCTCCGCCAAAAACATTCAGTACTTC,CASSLSLPLSAKNIQYF
TRBV6-1,once,TRBD1,TRBJ1-5,TGTGCCAGCAGTGAAGGACAGGGCCGCCAGAAGCCCCAGCATTTT,CASSEGQGRQKPQHF
TRBV28,-,-,TRBJ2-7,TGTGCCAGCAGCAATTTTGCCGGGAGTCTCAACGAGCGGCAGTACTTC,CASSNFAGSLNERQYF
TRBV9,-,-,TRBJ2-5,TGTGCCAGCAGCGAAAATTCGGACGCTACATATGAGACCCAGTACTTC,CASSENSDATYETQYF
TRBV28,-,-,TRBJ1-2,TGTGCCATACACCCTTCACAGCGATCCTATGGCTACACCTTC,CAIHPSQRSYGYTF
TRBV4-1,few,-,TRBJ2-2,TGCGCCAGCAGCCAAGAAGGGGTTGCCGGGGAGCTGTTTTTT,CASSQEGVAGELFF
TRBV5-6,-,-,TRBJ1-1,TGTGCCAGCAGCTTAATCGGGAACACTGAAGCTTTCTTT,CASSLIGNTEAFF
TRBV6-5,-,-,TRBJ2-2,TGTGCCAGCAGCAAGGGGCGTTCGGGGACCGGGGAGCTGTTTTTT,CASSKGRSGTGELFF
TRBV27,-,TRBD2,TRBJ2-1,TGTGCCAGCAGTTTATCAGGGAGGGTCTCCTACAATGAGCAGTTCTTC,CASSLSGRVSYNEQFF
TRBV18,few,-,TRBJ1-2,TGTGCCAGCTCACCTGGTCAGGGCTATGGCTACACCTTC,CASSPGQGYGYTF
TRBV25-1,-,TRBD2,TRBJ2-1,TGTGCCAGCACCCTAGCGGGAGCTTTTAATGAGCAGTTCTTC,CASTLAGAFNEQFF
TRBV11-2,once,-,TRBJ2-2,TGTGCCAGCAGCTTAGTCTCGGGCGCCGGGGAGCTGTTTTTT,CASSLVSGAGELFF
TRBV28,many,-,TRBJ1-1,TGTGCCAGCAGTCCTTTGCTCGAAGCTTTCTTT,CASSPLLEAFF
TRBV9,-,TRBD2,TRBJ2-2,TGTGCCAGCAGCGGGACCGTCGGGAGGGCCGACACCGGGGAGCTGTTTTTT,CASSGTVGRADTGELFF
TRBV28,-,-,TRBJ2-3,TGTGCCAGCAGTGGGCGGCCGCCCTTCACAGATACGCAGTATTTT,CASSGRPPFTDTQYF
TRBV25-1,-,-,TRBJ2-7,TGTGCCAGCCGTAATTGTGGAAGGGCCTACGAGCAGTACTTC,CASRNCGRAYEQYF
TRBV29-1,-,-,TRBJ2-3,TGCAGCGTTGCTAGGACCACAGATACGCAGTATTTT,CSVARTTDTQYF